This T cell receptor (beta chain) was captured by sequencing in a study of cytomegalovirus exposure and HLA in healthy donors. The CDR3 has 15 residues. 13 Jbeta primers and 60 Vbeta primers were used for the PCR. Profiled with immunoSEQ multiplex PCR; TCRdb holds only in-frame clones, not every one. This sample has over 150,000 clones, with 60% to 80% found just once. The chain has TRBV21-1 and TRBJ1-5. TRBV21-1 is a pseudogene segment. The source of this sequence is a man aged 30 to 45 in good health and CMV-seropositive. The source material was PBMCs. The CDR3 nucleotides read TGTGCCAGCAGCTCACTCAAGCGGGGCACTCAGCCCCAGCATTTT. This encodes CASSSLKRGTQPQHF.